Below are 25 T cell receptor beta chains sequenced from a single sample in a study of CD8+ T cells in alopecia areata. cDNA reverse transcribed from extracted RNA served as the sequencing template. The repertoire was sequenced with immunoSEQ multiplex PCR; TCRdb's copy has only in-frame clones and lacks some. The sample carries fewer than 200,000 clones, roughly 66% recorded once. The starting material was CD8+ T cells sorted from blood, obtained at week 0. The source is a human donor with alopecia areata.

The sample holds many counts of this clone. This rearrangement joins TRBV6-6 to TRBJ1-1; a weak D match, TRBD1 (5 bases). The CDR3 covers 13 residues. V lost 6 bases and J 3 bases, leaving 11 bases between the germline ends. Germline assignment: CDR1 MNHNY and CDR2 SVGAGI (reference sequence). The CDR3 reads CASSLAGHTEAFF. The CDR3, as DNA: TGTGCCAGCAGCCTGGCAGGGCACACTGAAGCTTTCTTT.

The chain is built from TRBV10-3 and TRBJ2-3, with D tentatively TRBD1 (5 bases). V was pared by 5 bases and J by 1 base, with 13 bases between. CDR3 length: 15 residues. CDR1 and CDR2 (germline): ENHRY, SYGVKD. The CDR3 coding sequence is TGTGCCATCAGTAGCCCAGAAGGGGGCACAGATACGCAGTATTTT. Translation: CAISSPEGGTDTQYF.

V and J are TRBV14 and TRBJ2-7; D unclear. V lost 1 base and J lost 3, with 4 bases in between. The CDR3 contains 12 residues. Germline values: CDR1 SGHDN, CDR2 FVKESK. The CDR3 spells CASSQVHYEQYF. CDR3 DNA: TGTGCCAGCAGCCAAGTGCACTACGAGCAGTACTTC.

V usage is TRBV23-1 and J usage is TRBJ2-7; 11 bases align to TRBD1. TRBV23-1 is treated as an ORF (open reading frame) with a function not yet certain. After removal of 0 bases from V and 5 bases from J, the junction contained 3 bases not matched to a gene. This CDR3 has 15 amino acids. CDR3 sequence: CASSQSRTGGNEQYF. CDR3 coding DNA: TGCGCCAGCAGTCAATCCCGGACAGGGGGCAACGAGCAGTACTTC.

The V call is TRBV27, the J call TRBJ1-2; maybe TRBD1 (6 bases). The germline gives CDR1 MNHEY, CDR2 SMNVEV (reference sequence). This CDR3 has 15 residues. Trimming took 5 bases from V and 8 from J, leaving 21 bases between them. The CDR3 nucleotides read TGTGCCAGCAGTCAAAACGCGGGGGCCGGTGCGGGCTACACCTTC. Translated, it gives CASSQNAGAGAGYTF.

The chain couples TRBV23-1 to TRBJ1-5; weak D call: TRBD1 (6 bases). TRBV23-1 is flagged as an ORF with uncertain function. Between the trimmed V and J ends, which lost 5 bases and 6 bases, there was a span of 8 bases. The CDR3 is made up of 12 amino acids. In DNA, the CDR3 is TGCGCCAGCAGTTACAGGGCTCAGCCCCAGCATTTT. Its translation is CASSYRAQPQHF.

This clone was counted a few times. The chain is built from TRBV29-1 and TRBJ1-4; D is possibly TRBD1 (6 bases). Germline CDR1 SQVTM, CDR2 ANQGSEA. V shed 2 bases and J shed 12 bases, with 13 bases lying between them. The CDR3 is made up of 12 amino acids. CDR3 coding DNA: TGCAGCGTTGAAAGACAGGATGGGGAACTGTTTTTT. This translates into CSVERQDGELFF.

This clone was seen a single time. Other DNA sequences of this sample code for an identical CDR3. The CDR3 spells CASSQEGGTDTQYF. In DNA, the CDR3 is TGCGCCAGCAGCCAAGAGGGGGGCACAGATACGCAGTATTTT. The chain carries TRBV4-1 and TRBJ2-3; D is possibly TRBD1 or TRBD2 (5 bases each). CDR3 length: 14 residues. The V gene's germline CDR1 is MGHRA and CDR2 YSYEKL. V was clipped by 0 bases and J by 1 base, with 5 bases between them.

This clone was counted a single time. V gene TRBV5-6 combines with J gene TRBJ2-7; 10 nucleotides match TRBD1. This CDR3 is 15 amino acids long. The V gene's germline CDR1 is SGHDT and CDR2 YYEEEE. V was clipped by 4 bases and J by 5 bases; unmatched bases: 9. CDR3 in amino acids: CASSGWFGTGDEQYF. The CDR3 DNA reads TGTGCCAGCAGCGGATGGTTCGGGACAGGGGACGAGCAGTACTTC.

This clone turned up a few times. This sequence joins TRBV12-5 and TRBJ2-3, with unresolved D. Germline V gene sequence: CDR1 LGHNT, CDR2 FRNRAP. The V end was cut by 3 bases, the J end by 3 bases, with 7 bases between. CDR3 length equals 13 residues. The CDR3 protein is CASGFSLTDTQYF. The DNA of the CDR3 is TGTGCTAGTGGTTTCTCGTTGACAGATACGCAGTATTTT.

The V call is TRBV4-2, the J call TRBJ2-7; D is unresolved. There are 15 residues in the CDR3. With 3 bases removed from V and 0 bases from J, the gap between germline ends came to 12 bases. Germline V gives CDR1 LGHNA, CDR2 YNFKEQ. As DNA, the CDR3 is TGTGCCAGCAGCCATAGGCCCTCGGGCTCCTACGAGCAGTACTTC. Translated, it gives CASSHRPSGSYEQYF.

The sample holds one count of this clone. V usage is TRBV2 and J usage is TRBJ2-7; unclear D gene. Germline V gives CDR1 SNHLY, CDR2 FYNNEI. The CDR3 runs to 12 residues. Written as DNA, the CDR3 is TGTGCAGAGAGTGGGGTCAGCGACGAGCAGTACTTC. This gives the protein CAESGVSDEQYF.

This clone was counted a few times. This sample also contains other DNA sequences that code for the same CDR3. The rearrangement joins TRBV6-5 to TRBJ2-7; perhaps TRBD1 as D (6 bases). Germline V gene sequence: CDR1 MNHEY, CDR2 SVGAGI. The length of the CDR3 is 14 residues. V was pared by 2 bases and J by 2 bases, with 10 bases between. Here the CDR3 reads CASSYGRGPYEQYF. In nucleotides, the CDR3 is TGTGCCAGCAGTTACGGCAGGGGACCCTACGAGCAGTACTTC.

This clone turned up a few times. The V and J genes are TRBV27 and TRBJ2-1; D gene uncertain. Germline V gene sequence: CDR1 MNHEY, CDR2 SMNVEV (reference sequence). The V and J ends lost 4 bases and 12 bases respectively, with 10 bases between them. The CDR3 consists of 11 residues. In nucleotides, the CDR3 is TGTGCCAGCAGTTACGGTCCGCGGCAGTTCTTC. This gives the protein CASSYGPRQFF.

This clone has more than one count but fewer than ten. The chain is built from TRBV19 and TRBJ2-5; the D gene is possibly TRBD2 (6 bases). The V end was cut by 3 bases, the J end by 5 bases, with 7 bases between. Germline CDR1 LNHDA, CDR2 SQIVND (reference sequence). CDR3 size: 12 residues. The DNA for the CDR3 is TGTGCCAGTAGTATCGGGGGTGAGACCCAGTACTTC. Residues: CASSIGGETQYF. Using reference TRBV19 and TRBJ2-5 for the parts outside the CDR3, the full variable domain is DGGITQSPKYLFRKEGQNVTLSCEQNLNHDAMYWYRQDPGQGLRLIYYSQIVNDFQKGDIAEGYSVSREKKESFPLTVTSAQKNPTAFYLCASSIGGETQYFGPGTRLLVL.

V and J are TRBV19 and TRBJ1-1; 8 positions agree with TRBD1. Per the germline V gene, CDR1 is LNHDA and CDR2 is SQIVND (reference sequence). The CDR3 covers 14 residues. V shed 5 bases, J shed 1 base, and the junction held 3 bases outside the gene matches. This chain's CDR3 is CASSLGQGNTEAFF. CDR3 DNA: TGTGCCAGTAGTCTTGGACAGGGGAACACTGAAGCTTTCTTT.

About this clone itself: In the same sample, other DNA sequences code for this CDR3. The rearrangement links TRBV9 to TRBJ2-7; 7 nucleotides line up with TRBD1. The CDR3 is 12 residues long. Germline V gives CDR1 SGDLS, CDR2 YYNGEE. The junction had 0 bases not matched to a gene; V was cut back by 3 bases and J by 3 bases. Here the CDR3 DNA reads TGTGCCAGCAGCGGACAGGGCTACGAGCAGTACTTC. Translating gives CASSGQGYEQYF. Filled out from reference TRBV9 and TRBJ2-7, the complete variable domain reads DSGVTQTPKHLITATGQRVTLRCSPRSGDLSVYWYQQSLDQGLQFLIQYYNGEERAKGNILERFSAQQFPDLHSELNLSSLELGDSALYFCASSGQGYEQYFGPGTRLTVT.

This chain connects TRBV29-1 to TRBJ2-3, with D hard to call. Per the germline V gene, CDR1 is SQVTM and CDR2 is ANQGSEA. Trimming stripped 6 bases from V and 0 bases from J, with 10 bases between. This CDR3 spans 13 amino acids. The CDR3 protein is CSVRRRSTDTQYF. DNA of the CDR3: TGCAGCGTGCGAAGACGTAGCACAGATACGCAGTATTTT.

This chain links TRBV27 with TRBJ1-5; 7 nucleotides agree with TRBD1. The CDR3 has 14 residues. The V and J ends lost 2 bases and 4 bases, in that order; junction bases with no gene match: 2. Per germline, CDR1 MNHEY and CDR2 SMNVEV (reference sequence). The CDR3 DNA follows: TGTGCCAGCAGTTTAGCGACAGGGAATCAGCCCCAGCATTTT. Its protein is CASSLATGNQPQHF.

The J gene is TRBJ1-5, the V gene TRBV27; D perhaps matches TRBD1 (5 bases). Trimming removed 4 bases from V and 0 bases from J, with 10 bases in between. The CDR3 runs 15 residues. CDR1 and CDR2 (germline): MNHEY, SMNVEV (reference sequence). CDR3 DNA: TGTGCCAGCAGTTCCAGGGAATCTAGCAATCAGCCCCAGCATTTT. Protein sequence: CASSSRESSNQPQHF.

J is TRBJ1-1 and V is TRBV30; D gene ambiguous. In germline, CDR1 is GTSNPN, CDR2 SVGIG (reference sequence). The CDR3 contains 13 residues. Trimming removed 6 bases from V and 5 bases from J, with 16 bases in between. CDR3 loop: CACKGMGNTEAFF. The CDR3 DNA reads as TGTGCCTGCAAAGGGATGGGGAATACTGAAGCTTTCTTT.

The chain has TRBV6-5 and TRBJ2-3, with D maybe TRBD2 (7 bases). The CDR3 consists of 14 residues. Trimming cost V 6 bases and J 6 bases, with 16 bases left between them. The germline V gene has CDR1 MNHEY and CDR2 SVGAGI. CDR3 nucleotides: TGTGCCAGCAGCCCGTTCGCGGGGGCTGATACGCAGTATTTT. Protein product: CASSPFAGADTQYF.

The chain couples TRBV6-5 to TRBJ1-1; D is ambiguous. CDR1 and CDR2 (germline): MNHEY, SVGAGI. CDR3 size: 15 residues. Trimming shortened V by 8 bases and J by 0 bases, and 16 bases separated the two germline ends. This chain's CDR3 is CASSPRRRLNTEAFF. CDR3 sequence (DNA): TGTGCCAGCTCCCCCCGCAGGCGCTTGAACACTGAAGCTTTCTTT.

This clone appeared a single time. J is TRBJ2-3 and V is TRBV30, with 13 positions matching TRBD2. The CDR3 has 13 amino acids. From germline, CDR1 is GTSNPN and CDR2 SVGIG (reference sequence). With V trimmed by 8 bases and J by 4 bases, 3 bases remained unmatched. CDR3 nucleotide sequence: TGTGCCGGACTAGCGGGGGACCCAGATACGCAGTATTTT. This translates into CAGLAGDPDTQYF.

This clone has a handful of counts. The V gene is TRBV4-1, the J gene TRBJ2-1; no reliable D call. This CDR3 region has 15 residues. V dropped 0 bases and J dropped 7 bases, with 13 bases sitting between them. The germline V gene has CDR1 MGHRA and CDR2 YSYEKL. This CDR3 is CASSQDSRTSNEQFF. The CDR3 DNA follows: TGCGCCAGCAGCCAAGATAGTCGCACTTCTAATGAGCAGTTCTTC.